This T cell receptor (beta chain) appears in the sequencing data of a study of molecular identifiers for immune sequencing clone quantification. Unmatched junction bases numbered 9, after V lost 3 bases and J lost 3 bases. The CDR3 spans 16 residues. Germline CDR1 and CDR2: SGHNT and YYREEE (reference sequence). Via MiXCR, TCRdb re-called the PCR reads, giving one row per CDR3 protein. The sample lists a few hundred thousand distinct CDR3 sequences, about 25% seen once, with around 0.8% in the top ten. This clonotype has just a few counts. Sequencing was done on a sample of naive CD8+ T cells from blood, with Jurkat cell RNA spiked in. As to subset: FACS-sorted CD8+CD4-CCR7+CD45RA+ naive T cells. The J gene is TRBJ2-7, the V gene TRBV5-4, with TRBD1 matching over 10 bases. This sequence originates from a human donor in good health. Some libraries in this study had Jurkat cell RNA spiked in. CDR3 in amino acids: CASSWGRDRGFYEQYF. In DNA, the CDR3 is TGTGCCAGCAGCTGGGGGAGGGACAGGGGATTCTACGAGCAGTACTTC.